This T cell receptor beta chain derives from a study of metastatic and nonmetastatic thyroid tumors. Study context: Both malignant and benign thyroid patients supplied peripheral blood and tumor or nodule tissue samples, across which the repertoires of these patients were then compared. Study conclusions and caveats: Patients with malignant thyroid tumors reportedly had significantly higher TCR beta diversity than those with benign nodules, in blood and tumor.

In the authors' methods: Researchers built a distant-metastasis classifier for papillary thyroid cancer that drew on CDR3 differences across clinicopathological groups. TCRdb redid the clone calls on the PCR reads using MiXCR. TCRdb assigned the V and J calls; the authors' analysis was not used. This sample has 60,000 or so clones, with just over 4% found just once. No patient had received any treatment before thyroid surgery. This clone was detected ten times or more. Its antigen is as yet unknown. The V end was cut by 3 bases, the J end by 8 bases, with 13 bases between. This CDR3 comprises 14 residues. Germline V gene data show CDR1 as SGHNT and CDR2 as YENEEA.

Material for sequencing was blood. The chain uses TRBV11-3 and TRBJ1-4; D may be TRBD1 (6 bases). The source of this sequence is a female donor with papillary thyroid cancer or a benign thyroid nodule (not recorded which). Some clones in this sample may be carry-over from other donors' samples. The CDR3 region has the DNA TGTGCCAGCAGCTTGGGGGCGCGGGAGGAAAAACTGTTTTTT. Translation: CASSLGAREEKLFF.